This paragraph reports one T cell receptor beta chain. Its antigen is not identified. Looked up from germline, CDR1 is ENHRY and CDR2 is SYGVKD. This CDR3 has 14 residues. The germline V and J ends were trimmed by 6 bases and 6 bases, with 14 bases remaining between them. This record belongs to a study of STAT5B mutations in CD4+ large granular lymphocyte leukemia. Study overall: Among healthy controls, a particular HLA allele went with more CDR3 'QG' motifs. Points from the study as a whole: Patient CD4-sorted repertoires stayed more clonal than healthy ones after leukemic-clone removal. Without HLA matching, higher CD4+ than CD8+ T-LGLL clonality could reflect small sample size. About 24% of private leukemic clonotypes occurred rarely in other patients' non-leukemic repertoires.

Sequenced by immunoSEQ multiplex PCR; TCRdb stores in-frame clones only, minus some. This table holds roughly 30,000 clones, 70% to 90% found once. The material sequenced was CD4+ T cells from blood buffy coats. This TCR was sampled from a human donor in good health. The genes are TRBV10-3 and TRBJ2-2; D may be TRBD1 (6 bases). Here the CDR3 reads CAIRLQGAAGELFF. The CDR3 DNA reads as TGTGCCATCAGACTACAGGGAGCGGCCGGGGAGCTGTTTTTT.